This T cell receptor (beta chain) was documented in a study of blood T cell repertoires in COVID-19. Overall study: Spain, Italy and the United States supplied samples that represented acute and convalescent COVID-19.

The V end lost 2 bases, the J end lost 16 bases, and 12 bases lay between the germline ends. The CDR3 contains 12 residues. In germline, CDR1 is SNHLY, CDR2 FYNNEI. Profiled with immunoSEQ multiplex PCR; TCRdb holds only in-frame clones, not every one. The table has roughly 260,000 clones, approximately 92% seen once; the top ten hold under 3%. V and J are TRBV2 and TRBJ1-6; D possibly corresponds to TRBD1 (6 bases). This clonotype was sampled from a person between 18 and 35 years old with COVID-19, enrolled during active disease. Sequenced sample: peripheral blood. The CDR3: CASSEPGAGLHF. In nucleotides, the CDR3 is TGTGCCAGCAGTGAACCAGGGGCTGGGCTCCACTTT.